The rows below give T cell receptor beta chains drawn from one sample of a study of early T cells in non-severe SARS-CoV-2 infection. One entry per CDR3 protein, called by TCRdb with MiXCR from the 5' RACE reads. This sample carries fewer than 55,000 distinct CDR3 sequences, about 9.1% of them seen once, and the ten largest clones take 4.2%. Sequencing was performed on whole blood. The source of these receptors is an adult who was a healthcare worker with PCR-confirmed SARS-CoV-2 infection or an uninfected control (not recorded which). The CDR3 runs from the conserved cysteine through the conserved F or W. A D gene is named only where the DNA matches it firmly. Clone size appears in some rows only: once, few, many, or a class for an expanded clone.

TRBV7-9	TRBJ1-1	many	TRBD1	CASSLWDRGPEAFF	TGTGCCAGCAGCTTATGGGACAGGGGCCCTGAAGCTTTCTTT
TRBV29-1	TRBJ2-1	many	.	CSVAGQRPDEQFF	TGCAGCGTTGCGGGCCAACGGCCGGATGAGCAGTTCTTC
TRBV10-3	TRBJ2-3	few	.	CAISADPRVADTQYF	TGTGCCATCAGTGCAGACCCTAGGGTAGCAGATACGCAGTATTTT
TRBV6-5	TRBJ1-6	many	.	CASRRYEAKDSPLHF	TGTGCCAGCAGACGATACGAGGCCAAAGATTCACCCCTCCACTTT
TRBV29-1	TRBJ1-1	.	.	CSVLMNTEAFF	TGCAGCGTCCTCATGAACACTGAAGCTTTCTTT
TRBV12-3/TRBV12-4	TRBJ2-3	many	TRBD2	CASSPGTSGSTDTQYF	TGTGCCAGCAGTCCAGGGACTAGCGGGAGCACAGATACGCAGTATTTT
TRBV27	TRBJ2-1	.	.	CASSLKQGPIEQFF	TGTGCCAGCAGTTTAAAACAGGGACCGATTGAGCAGTTCTTC
TRBV4-2	TRBJ2-1	.	TRBD2	CASSLLGSGRNEQFF	TGTGCCAGCAGCTTACTCGGTAGCGGGAGGAATGAGCAGTTCTTC
TRBV9	TRBJ2-3	.	TRBD2	CASSVIAGLSTDTQYF	TGTGCCAGCAGCGTTATAGCGGGACTTAGCACAGATACGCAGTATTTT
TRBV12-3/TRBV12-4	TRBJ2-1	.	.	CASSLVHRLAPHEQFF	TGTGCCAGCAGTTTAGTTCACCGACTGGCACCCCATGAGCAGTTCTTC
TRBV5-1	TRBJ1-6	.	.	CASSFSRDQGRALHF	TGCGCCAGCAGCTTCAGCCGGGACCAGGGTAGGGCCCTCCACTTT
TRBV4-1	TRBJ1-5	.	.	CASSHQVNQPQHF	TGCGCCAGCAGCCATCAAGTTAATCAGCCCCAGCATTTT
TRBV3-1	TRBJ2-7	many	.	CASSQGRREQYF	TGTGCCAGCAGCCAAGGCAGGAGAGAGCAGTACTTC
TRBV10-3	TRBJ2-1	many	.	CATAGAETYNEQFF	TGTGCCACCGCCGGGGCGGAAACTTACAATGAGCAGTTCTTC
TRBV7-2	TRBJ1-1	many	.	CASSRNGVGTEAFF	TGTGCCAGCAGCCGCAACGGGGTGGGGACTGAAGCTTTCTTT
TRBV20-1	TRBJ2-3	.	.	CSASDHTQYF	TGCAGTGCTAGCGACCATACGCAGTATTTT
TRBV11-2	TRBJ1-4	.	.	CASSLVFVGEKLFF	TGTGCCAGCAGCTTAGTCTTTGTGGGCGAAAAACTGTTTTTT
TRBV19	TRBJ2-5	few	.	CASSIRAGIETQYF	TGTGCCAGTAGTATACGGGCGGGGATTGAGACCCAGTACTTC
TRBV11-3	TRBJ2-1	few	.	CASSFQDSYEQFF	TGTGCCAGCAGCTTCCAGGACTCGTATGAGCAGTTCTTC
TRBV9	TRBJ1-1	many	.	CASSAQGGGTEAFF	TGTGCCAGCAGCGCGCAGGGTGGTGGGACTGAAGCTTTCTTT
TRBV5-8	TRBJ1-5	many	.	CASSLLRGISNQPQHF	TGTGCCAGCAGCTTGTTGAGGGGCATTAGCAATCAGCCCCAGCATTTT
TRBV20-1	TRBJ1-1	many	TRBD1	CSARDIRGGAFPTEAFF	TGCAGTGCTAGAGACATAAGAGGGGGCGCATTTCCCACTGAAGCTTTCTTT
TRBV7-8	TRBJ2-1	many	.	CASRARSEQFF	TGTGCCAGCAGGGCCCGGAGTGAGCAGTTCTTC
TRBV29-1	TRBJ2-1	.	.	CSVVLGYNEQFF	TGCAGCGTTGTGCTGGGATACAATGAGCAGTTCTTC
TRBV7-2	TRBJ2-1	many	TRBD2	CASTLDRGLPYNEQFF	TGTGCCAGCACCCTAGATAGGGGACTACCATACAATGAGCAGTTCTTC
TRBV10-3	TRBJ2-1	many	TRBD2	CAISEASGRHEQFF	TGTGCCATCAGTGAAGCTAGCGGGAGGCATGAGCAGTTCTTC
TRBV5-6	TRBJ1-1	many	.	CASSNRQKTYTEAFF	TGTGCCAGCAGCAACCGACAGAAGACCTACACTGAAGCTTTCTTT
TRBV20-1	TRBJ2-3	few	TRBD1	CSAILGQASTDTQYF	TGCAGTGCTATCCTCGGACAGGCTAGCACAGATACGCAGTATTTT
TRBV20-1	TRBJ1-6	.	.	CSASWRGNSPLHF	TGCAGTGCTAGTTGGAGGGGCAATTCACCCCTCCACTTT
TRBV6-2/TRBV6-3	TRBJ2-4	many	TRBD1	CASRLGQGIDIQYF	TGTGCCAGCAGGTTGGGACAGGGAATAGACATTCAGTACTTC
TRBV5-1	TRBJ2-5	many	.	CASSVQETQYF	TGCGCCAGCAGTGTCCAAGAGACCCAGTACTTC